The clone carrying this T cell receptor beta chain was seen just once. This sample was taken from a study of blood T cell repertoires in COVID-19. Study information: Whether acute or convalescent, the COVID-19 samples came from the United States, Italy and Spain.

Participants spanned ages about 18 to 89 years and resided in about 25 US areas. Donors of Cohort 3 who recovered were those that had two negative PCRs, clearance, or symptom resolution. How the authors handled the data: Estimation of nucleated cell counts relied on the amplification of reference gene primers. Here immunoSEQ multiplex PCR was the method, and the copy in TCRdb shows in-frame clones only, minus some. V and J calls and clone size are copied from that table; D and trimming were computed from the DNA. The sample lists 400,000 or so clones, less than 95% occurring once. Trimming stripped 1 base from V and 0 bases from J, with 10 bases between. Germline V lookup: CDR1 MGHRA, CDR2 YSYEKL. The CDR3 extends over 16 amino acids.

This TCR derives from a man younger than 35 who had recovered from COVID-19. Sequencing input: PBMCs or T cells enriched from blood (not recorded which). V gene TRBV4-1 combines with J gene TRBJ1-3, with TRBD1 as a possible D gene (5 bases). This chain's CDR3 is CASSQGQTLSGNTIYF. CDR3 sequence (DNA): TGCGCCAGCAGCCAAGGACAGACCCTCTCTGGAAACACCATATATTTT.